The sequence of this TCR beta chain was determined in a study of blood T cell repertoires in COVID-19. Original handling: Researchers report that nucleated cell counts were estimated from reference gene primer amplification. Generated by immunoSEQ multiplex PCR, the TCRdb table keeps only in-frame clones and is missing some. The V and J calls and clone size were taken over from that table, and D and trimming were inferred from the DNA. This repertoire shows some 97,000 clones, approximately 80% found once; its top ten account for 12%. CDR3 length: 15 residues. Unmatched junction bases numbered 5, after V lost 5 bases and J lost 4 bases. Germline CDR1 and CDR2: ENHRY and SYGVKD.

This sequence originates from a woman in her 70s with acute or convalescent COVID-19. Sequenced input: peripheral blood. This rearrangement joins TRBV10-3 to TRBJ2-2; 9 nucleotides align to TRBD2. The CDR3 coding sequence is TGTGCCATCAGTCTGAGCGGGGGGCCCACCGGGGAGCTGTTTTTT. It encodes CAISLSGGPTGELFF.